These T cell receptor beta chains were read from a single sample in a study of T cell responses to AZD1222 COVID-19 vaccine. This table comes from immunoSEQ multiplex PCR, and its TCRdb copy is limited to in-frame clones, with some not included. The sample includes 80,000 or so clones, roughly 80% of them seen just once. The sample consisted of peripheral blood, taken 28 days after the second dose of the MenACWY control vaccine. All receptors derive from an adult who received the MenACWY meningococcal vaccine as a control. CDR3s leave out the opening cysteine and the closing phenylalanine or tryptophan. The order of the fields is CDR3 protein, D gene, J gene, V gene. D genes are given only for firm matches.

CDR3 protein: ASSPDRTGNTIY
D gene: -
J gene: TRBJ1-3
V gene: TRBV18

CDR3 protein: SIPRPSSYNEQF
D gene: -
J gene: TRBJ2-1
V gene: TRBV29-1

CDR3 protein: ASSLTGAFGELF
D gene: TRBD1
J gene: TRBJ2-2
V gene: TRBV5-5

CDR3 protein: AWSLGGDQPQH
D gene: -
J gene: TRBJ1-5
V gene: TRBV30

CDR3 protein: ASSLGGGGIDTYNEQF
D gene: TRBD2
J gene: TRBJ2-1
V gene: TRBV7-9

CDR3 protein: ASSRSGQISYEQY
D gene: TRBD1
J gene: TRBJ2-7
V gene: TRBV5-6

CDR3 protein: ATRQDTDTQY
D gene: -
J gene: TRBJ2-3
V gene: TRBV10-3

CDR3 protein: ASTGQWNNSPLH
D gene: -
J gene: TRBJ1-6
V gene: TRBV2

CDR3 protein: ASSRQAGGDGETQY
D gene: TRBD1
J gene: TRBJ2-5
V gene: TRBV3-1/TRBV3-2

CDR3 protein: ASSQYSYRAHEQY
D gene: -
J gene: TRBJ2-7
V gene: TRBV23-1

CDR3 protein: ASSQDDRSGQPQH
D gene: -
J gene: TRBJ1-5
V gene: TRBV4-1

CDR3 protein: ASSQALREKQY
D gene: -
J gene: TRBJ2-7
V gene: TRBV14

CDR3 protein: AWSMAREKLF
D gene: -
J gene: TRBJ1-4
V gene: TRBV30

CDR3 protein: ASSQGPRNYGYT
D gene: -
J gene: TRBJ1-2
V gene: TRBV4-3

CDR3 protein: ASSLSTVNTGELF
D gene: -
J gene: TRBJ2-2
V gene: TRBV2

CDR3 protein: ASSDALYNSPLH
D gene: -
J gene: TRBJ1-6
V gene: TRBV9

CDR3 protein: ASSLAIGTRGSPLH
D gene: -
J gene: TRBJ1-6
V gene: TRBV7-8

CDR3 protein: ASFRTGDHEQY
D gene: TRBD1
J gene: TRBJ2-7
V gene: TRBV18

CDR3 protein: AWSVGPKFSRGNYGYT
D gene: -
J gene: TRBJ1-2
V gene: TRBV30

CDR3 protein: ARGQGNEKLF
D gene: TRBD1
J gene: TRBJ1-4
V gene: TRBV19

CDR3 protein: ASSPRGISGANVLT
D gene: -
J gene: TRBJ2-6
V gene: TRBV7-2

CDR3 protein: ASSYRDEQF
D gene: -
J gene: TRBJ2-1
V gene: TRBV6-1

CDR3 protein: ASSLGLAYGELF
D gene: -
J gene: TRBJ2-2
V gene: TRBV7-9

CDR3 protein: ASRTGSQETQY
D gene: -
J gene: TRBJ2-5
V gene: TRBV6-5

CDR3 protein: ASSYRGTSGNNEQF
D gene: TRBD2
J gene: TRBJ2-1
V gene: TRBV14

CDR3 protein: ASSYTRGNEQF
D gene: -
J gene: TRBJ2-1
V gene: TRBV6-5

CDR3 protein: ASSEGEGVPNEKLF
D gene: -
J gene: TRBJ1-4
V gene: TRBV6-1

CDR3 protein: ASSGDRVGGKNIQY
D gene: -
J gene: TRBJ2-4
V gene: TRBV6-1

CDR3 protein: ASSPLGTGHNEQF
D gene: TRBD1
J gene: TRBJ2-1
V gene: TRBV18

CDR3 protein: ASVGLASYNEQF
D gene: -
J gene: TRBJ2-1
V gene: TRBV2

CDR3 protein: ASSLGAGEGGYT
D gene: -
J gene: TRBJ1-2
V gene: TRBV7-9

CDR3 protein: ASSPGQGYTQY
D gene: -
J gene: TRBJ2-5
V gene: TRBV21-1

CDR3 protein: ASSWATGSDEQY
D gene: TRBD1
J gene: TRBJ2-7
V gene: TRBV5-1

CDR3 protein: ASSEGSYEQY
D gene: -
J gene: TRBJ2-7
V gene: TRBV2

CDR3 protein: ASSHSGLGQADTQY
D gene: TRBD1
J gene: TRBJ2-3
V gene: TRBV4-1

CDR3 protein: ASSLDGSNYGYT
D gene: -
J gene: TRBJ1-2
V gene: TRBV5-1

CDR3 protein: ASSGVSSGNTIY
D gene: -
J gene: TRBJ1-3
V gene: TRBV9

CDR3 protein: ASSPSRDRVNQY
D gene: TRBD1
J gene: TRBJ2-4
V gene: TRBV14

CDR3 protein: SASISGPNEQF
D gene: -
J gene: TRBJ2-1
V gene: TRBV20-1

CDR3 protein: ASGLDPFHAGVDQPQH
D gene: -
J gene: TRBJ1-5
V gene: TRBV12-5

CDR3 protein: ASSHLGTSGFYNEQF
D gene: TRBD2
J gene: TRBJ2-1
V gene: TRBV5-8

CDR3 protein: ASSQVTEGAPLH
D gene: -
J gene: TRBJ1-6
V gene: TRBV4-3

CDR3 protein: SASPLPGDGYT
D gene: -
J gene: TRBJ1-2
V gene: TRBV20-1

CDR3 protein: ASSLFDRSASRETQY
D gene: -
J gene: TRBJ2-5
V gene: TRBV7-2

CDR3 protein: ASSLAPTGQGWSPLH
D gene: TRBD1
J gene: TRBJ1-6
V gene: TRBV7-2

CDR3 protein: ASSFIGFGGYT
D gene: -
J gene: TRBJ1-2
V gene: TRBV28

CDR3 protein: ASSVGQGDYGYT
D gene: TRBD1
J gene: TRBJ1-2
V gene: TRBV5-6

CDR3 protein: ASSFTANTEAF
D gene: -
J gene: TRBJ1-1
V gene: TRBV7-9

CDR3 protein: ASSQAGGRDF
D gene: -
J gene: TRBJ1-1
V gene: TRBV3-1/TRBV3-2

CDR3 protein: ASSHPTGASYEQY
D gene: TRBD1
J gene: TRBJ2-7
V gene: TRBV11-1

CDR3 protein: ASRWTPNTEAF
D gene: -
J gene: TRBJ1-1
V gene: TRBV2

CDR3 protein: ASSRRQTSAETQY
D gene: -
J gene: TRBJ2-5
V gene: TRBV18

CDR3 protein: SVHGRNTEAF
D gene: -
J gene: TRBJ1-1
V gene: TRBV29-1

CDR3 protein: ASSRIQTGELF
D gene: -
J gene: TRBJ2-2
V gene: TRBV6-2/TRBV6-3

CDR3 protein: ASSLEGLANEKLF
D gene: -
J gene: TRBJ1-4
V gene: TRBV28

CDR3 protein: ASRPVGQSNYGYT
D gene: TRBD1
J gene: TRBJ1-2
V gene: TRBV5-1

CDR3 protein: ASSMIGGVGNQPQH
D gene: -
J gene: TRBJ1-5
V gene: TRBV19